This T cell receptor (beta chain) was recorded in a study of shared clonotypes between healthy human individuals (dated by TCRdb to 2019 to 2021). Regarding the complete study: The cohort comprised two women and a few men aged 18 to 49 years. To estimate repertoire size and how much clonotypes are shared between individuals, the study performed deep sequencing of blood TCR repertoires from roughly five healthy adults. Per donor, three plates each were used for CD4 naive and CD4 memory, two for CD8 naive, and one for CD8 memory. Each donor's leukapheresis produced roughly between roughly 0.94 and 9.5 billion PBMCs. Libraries were prepared and TCR repertoires were sequenced by different laboratories using diverse techniques, in order to increase sequencing depth and limit assay-specific biases. Study-wide conclusions, independent of this receptor: Naive subsets generally had larger estimated clonotype richness than memory subsets. Because the study included only a small number of donors, the genetic and exposure-history diversity represented was limited. Sampling was restricted to blood, and TCR repertoires in tissue are likely to differ from TCR repertoires in blood. Even with the large sequencing depth, rarefaction of the sorted-subset datasets indicated that sequencing was incomplete. When a handful of donors were compared, the shared fraction of clonotypes was about 5.2% for naive CD4, approximately 3.5% for naive CD8, 2% to 2.5% for memory CD4, and less than 0.45% for memory CD8. Pairwise subsampling indicated that sequencing depth was expected to affect the degree of clonotype sharing among donors. Compared with non-shared clonotypes, the clonotypes found in all four sorted-subset donors had higher generation probabilities.

Using the deep immunoSEQ assay, multiplex PCR amplified TCR CDR3 regions from genomic DNA. Extracted genomic DNA from each cell subset was spread evenly across all wells of several immunoSEQ 96-well plates, with each plate serving as a replicate. For sorted subsets, each replicate PCR was loaded with approximately 190 ng genomic DNA, equivalent to roughly 30,000 T cell genomes. Purified libraries were measured with a Qubit 3.0 fluorometer, size-checked on a Bioanalyzer 2100, and measured again with the KAPA Library Quantification kit. Each immunoSEQ 96-well plate was sequenced on its own single-read 150-cycle Illumina NextSeq 550 flow cell. The authors' pipeline ran thus. Because only junctional sequences without quality scores were contained in the immunoSEQ output, filtering matching that applied to full-length reads could not be performed. Sequences were annotated with PyIR, a Python wrapper for IgBLAST v1.9, and V/J genes and CDR3 were assigned using IMGT germline references. Reads were filtered out if the reads had weak V/J assignments (E-value above 1e-6), no CDR3, stop codons, out-of-frame junctions, or ambiguous translated residues. A V3J clonotype was defined by an identical inferred V gene, J gene, and CDR3 amino acid sequence. Percentage overlap between repertoires was calculated by dividing the number of shared unique clonotypes by the size of the smaller repertoire. Repertoire richness was assessed with RTK rarefaction, the Chao1 estimator, and Recon v2.1 estimates of unobserved clonotypes. For all TCRbeta clonotypes obtained by the gDNA method from a few donors, generation probabilities were computed with OLGA. Not all clones reach the TCRdb copy of this immuneACCESS table, which keeps in-frame sequences only. Checked studies attribute under half of the gap to unresolved V genes and leave the rest unexplained. The D gene and trimming were derived from the DNA, and the V and J assignments and clone size from that table. This sample comprises 1,100,000 or so clones, 78% of them detected only once. Under 0.65% of the sample is in the top ten clones.

The donors were healthy, HIV-negative adults with no recently reported acute infections or vaccinations. Every donor was a Caucasian adult residing in Nashville, Tennessee, USA. CD4+ T cells were enriched by magnetic negative selection, after which naive cells were positively selected on CD45RA and the negative fraction was taken as the memory subset. After blood collection by leukapheresis, PBMCs were isolated using Ficoll-Histopaque density gradient centrifugation and then cryopreserved in the vapor phase of liquid nitrogen. Analytical flow cytometry was used to check the purity and quantity of every magnetically sorted T cell population. Each sorted fraction had its genomic DNA isolated and then quantified by UV absorbance on a Nanodrop 2000c. Comments on this clone: Its cognate antigen has yet to be identified. The sample holds no much larger clone one base away, and base qualities are not on file.

V is shortened by 0 bases, J by 1 base, and the region joining them spans 13 bases. CDR1 and CDR2, per the germline V gene (reference sequence), are GTSNPN and SVGIG. The CDR3 runs 16 residues from the cysteine to the phenylalanine. CDR3 DNA is the only sequence kept; it has 48 bases, read in frame from the first base. The receptor chain draws on TRBV30 and TRBJ2-4; no D segment can be confidently identified. The sequence was obtained from a man aged 18 to 30 in good health. Some clones in this sample may be carry-over from other donors' samples. The sample consisted of memory CD4+ T cells from PBMCs. The cell subset or site label here, explained by the study, means: CD45RA-negative fraction. The CDR3 region reads CAWSVSWVFAKNIQYF. The sequenced DNA: TGTGCCTGGAGTGTAAGTTGGGTATTTGCCAAAAACATTCAGTACTTC.